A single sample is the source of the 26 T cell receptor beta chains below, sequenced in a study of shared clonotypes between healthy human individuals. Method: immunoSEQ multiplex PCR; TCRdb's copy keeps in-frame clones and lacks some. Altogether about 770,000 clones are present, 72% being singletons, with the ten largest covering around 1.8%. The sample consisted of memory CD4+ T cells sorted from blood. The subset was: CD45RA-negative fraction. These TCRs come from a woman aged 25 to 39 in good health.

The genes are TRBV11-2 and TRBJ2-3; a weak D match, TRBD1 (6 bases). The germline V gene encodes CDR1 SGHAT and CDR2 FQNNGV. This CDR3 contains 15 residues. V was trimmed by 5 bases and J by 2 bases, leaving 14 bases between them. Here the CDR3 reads CASSPPDSYTDTQYF. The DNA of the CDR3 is TGTGCCAGCAGCCCTCCGGACAGTTACACAGATACGCAGTATTTT.

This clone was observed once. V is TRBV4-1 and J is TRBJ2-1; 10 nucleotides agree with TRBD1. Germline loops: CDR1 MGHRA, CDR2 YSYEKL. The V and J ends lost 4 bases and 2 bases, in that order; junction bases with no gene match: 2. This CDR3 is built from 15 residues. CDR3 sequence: CASSPGQGAYNEQFF. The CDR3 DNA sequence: TGCGCCAGCAGCCCCGGACAGGGGGCCTACAATGAGCAGTTCTTC.

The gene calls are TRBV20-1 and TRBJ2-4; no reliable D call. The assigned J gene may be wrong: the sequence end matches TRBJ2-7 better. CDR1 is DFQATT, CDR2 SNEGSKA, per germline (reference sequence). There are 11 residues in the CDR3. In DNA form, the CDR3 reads TGCAGTGCTCATGAGCACCGCGAGCAGTACTTC. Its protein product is CSAHEHREQYF.

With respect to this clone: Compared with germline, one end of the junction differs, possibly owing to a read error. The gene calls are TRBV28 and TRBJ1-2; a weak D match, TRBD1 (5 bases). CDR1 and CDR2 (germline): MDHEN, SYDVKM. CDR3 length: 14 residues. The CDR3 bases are TGTGCCAGCAGTGTATGGGACCGCTCGGCGGGCTACACCTTC. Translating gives CASSVWDRSAGYTF.

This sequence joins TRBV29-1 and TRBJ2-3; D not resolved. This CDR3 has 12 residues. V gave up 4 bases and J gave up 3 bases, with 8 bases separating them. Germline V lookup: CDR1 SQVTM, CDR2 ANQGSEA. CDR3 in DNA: TGCAGCGTTGTACTGAGGACAGATACGCAGTATTTT. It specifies CSVVLRTDTQYF.

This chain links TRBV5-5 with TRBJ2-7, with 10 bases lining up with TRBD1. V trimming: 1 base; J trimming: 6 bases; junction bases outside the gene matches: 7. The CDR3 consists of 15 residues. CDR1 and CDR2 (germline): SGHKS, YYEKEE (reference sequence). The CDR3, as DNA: TGTGCCAGCAGCTTGTCGGGACAGGGGTGGGGCGAGCAGTACTTC. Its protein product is CASSLSGQGWGEQYF.

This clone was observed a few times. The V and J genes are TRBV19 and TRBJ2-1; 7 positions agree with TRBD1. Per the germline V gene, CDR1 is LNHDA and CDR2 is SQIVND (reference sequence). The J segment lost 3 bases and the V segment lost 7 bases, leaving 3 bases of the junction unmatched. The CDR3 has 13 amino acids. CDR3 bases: TGTGCCAGTAATACAGGGGTCTACAATGAGCAGTTCTTC. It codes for CASNTGVYNEQFF.

The CDR3 loop is CASSQVAGEAYEQYF. The DNA of the CDR3 is TGTGCCAGCAGCCAAGTAGCGGGGGAGGCCTACGAGCAGTACTTC. This sequence joins TRBV4-2 and TRBJ2-7; 9 bases map to TRBD2. The CDR3 spans 15 residues. Germline-derived CDR1 and CDR2 are LGHNA and YNFKEQ. With V trimmed by 1 base and J by 2 bases, 3 bases remained unmatched.

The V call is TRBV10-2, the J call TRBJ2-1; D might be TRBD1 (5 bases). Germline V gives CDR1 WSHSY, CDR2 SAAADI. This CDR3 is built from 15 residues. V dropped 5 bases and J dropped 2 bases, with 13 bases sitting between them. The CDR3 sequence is CASSKLTVAYNEQFF. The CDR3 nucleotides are TGCGCCAGCAGTAAACTGACAGTAGCCTACAATGAGCAGTTCTTC.

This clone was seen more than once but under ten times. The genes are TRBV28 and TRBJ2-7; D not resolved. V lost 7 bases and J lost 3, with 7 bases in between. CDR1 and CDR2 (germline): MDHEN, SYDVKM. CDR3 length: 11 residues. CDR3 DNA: TGTGCCAGCAATTCCCACTACGAGCAGTACTTC. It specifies CASNSHYEQYF. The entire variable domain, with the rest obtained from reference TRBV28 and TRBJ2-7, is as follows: DVKVTQSSRYLVKRTGEKVFLECVQDMDHENMFWYRQDPGLGLRLIYFSYDVKMKEKGDIPEGYSVSREKKERFSLILESASTNQTSMYLCASNSHYEQYFGPGTRLTVT.

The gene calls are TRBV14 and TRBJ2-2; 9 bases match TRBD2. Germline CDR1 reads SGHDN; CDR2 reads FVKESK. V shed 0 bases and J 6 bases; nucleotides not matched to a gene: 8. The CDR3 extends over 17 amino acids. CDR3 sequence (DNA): TGTGCCAGCAGCCAAGATCTGATAGCGGGAGCGGCCGGGGAGCTGTTTTTT. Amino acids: CASSQDLIAGAAGELFF.

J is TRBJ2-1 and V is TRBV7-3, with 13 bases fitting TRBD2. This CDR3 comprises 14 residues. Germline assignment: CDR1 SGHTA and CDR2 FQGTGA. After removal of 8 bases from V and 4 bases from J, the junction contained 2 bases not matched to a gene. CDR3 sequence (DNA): TGTGCCAGCGGACTAGCGGGAGATTACAATGAGCAGTTCTTC. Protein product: CASGLAGDYNEQFF.

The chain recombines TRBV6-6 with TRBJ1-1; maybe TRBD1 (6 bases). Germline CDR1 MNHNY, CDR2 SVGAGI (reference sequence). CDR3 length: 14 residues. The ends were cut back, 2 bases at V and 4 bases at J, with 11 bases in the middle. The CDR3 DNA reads TGTGCCAGCAGTTACCCAGGGGAGAGCACTGAAGCTTTCTTT. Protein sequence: CASSYPGESTEAFF.

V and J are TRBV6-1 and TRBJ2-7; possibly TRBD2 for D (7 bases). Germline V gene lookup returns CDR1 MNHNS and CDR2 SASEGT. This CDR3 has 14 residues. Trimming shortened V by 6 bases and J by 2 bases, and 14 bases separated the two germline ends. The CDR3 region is CASRGGQLTYEQYF. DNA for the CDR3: TGTGCCAGCAGGGGGGGGCAGCTAACCTACGAGCAGTACTTC.

The CDR3 DNA follows: TGTGCCAGCAGGCCTACTAGCGGGATATCCTACGAGCAGTACTTC. It translates to CASRPTSGISYEQYF. The chain joins TRBV11-1 to TRBJ2-7, with 10 nucleotides matching TRBD2. V lost 6 bases and J lost 1; bases outside the gene matches: 6. The CDR3 runs 15 residues. Germline lookup yields CDR1 SGHAT and CDR2 FQDESV (reference sequence).

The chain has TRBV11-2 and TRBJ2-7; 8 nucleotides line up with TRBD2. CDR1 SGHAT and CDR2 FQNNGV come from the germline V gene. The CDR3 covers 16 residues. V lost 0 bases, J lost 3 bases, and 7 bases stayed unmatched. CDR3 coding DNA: TGTGCCAGCAGCTTAGATGGTCTAGCGGGCTACTACGAGCAGTACTTC. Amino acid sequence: CASSLDGLAGYYEQYF.

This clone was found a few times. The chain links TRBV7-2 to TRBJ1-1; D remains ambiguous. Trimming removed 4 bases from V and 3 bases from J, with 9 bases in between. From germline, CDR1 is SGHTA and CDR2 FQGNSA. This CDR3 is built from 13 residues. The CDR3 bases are TGTGCCAGCAGCTCTGACACCTACACTGAAGCTTTCTTT. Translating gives CASSSDTYTEAFF.

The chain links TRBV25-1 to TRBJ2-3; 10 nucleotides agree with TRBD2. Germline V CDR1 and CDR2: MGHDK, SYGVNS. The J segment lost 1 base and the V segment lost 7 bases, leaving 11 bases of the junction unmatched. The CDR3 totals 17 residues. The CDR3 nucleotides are TGTGCCAGCACCCCCCCAGCTAGCGGGGGCCGCACAGATACGCAGTATTTT. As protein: CASTPPASGGRTDTQYF.

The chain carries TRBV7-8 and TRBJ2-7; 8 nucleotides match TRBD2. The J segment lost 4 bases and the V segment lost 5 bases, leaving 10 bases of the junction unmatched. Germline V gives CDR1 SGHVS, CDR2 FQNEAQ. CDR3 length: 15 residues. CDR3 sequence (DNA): TGTGCCAGCAGCCTGCGGGGCGGGAGGCAATACGAGCAGTACTTC. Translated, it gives CASSLRGGRQYEQYF.

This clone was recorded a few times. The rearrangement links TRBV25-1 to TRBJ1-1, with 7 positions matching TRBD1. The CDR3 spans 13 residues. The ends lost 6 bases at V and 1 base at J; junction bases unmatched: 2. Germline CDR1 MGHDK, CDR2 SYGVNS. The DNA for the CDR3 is TGTGCCAGCAGGGACAGGAGGAACACTGAAGCTTTCTTT. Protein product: CASRDRRNTEAFF.

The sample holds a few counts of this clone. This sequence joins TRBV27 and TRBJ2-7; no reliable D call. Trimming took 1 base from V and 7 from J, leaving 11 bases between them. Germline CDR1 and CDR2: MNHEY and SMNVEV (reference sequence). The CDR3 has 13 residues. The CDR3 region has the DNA TGTGCCAGCAGTTTATTTGTTGTAGGGGAGCAGTACTTC. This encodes CASSLFVVGEQYF.

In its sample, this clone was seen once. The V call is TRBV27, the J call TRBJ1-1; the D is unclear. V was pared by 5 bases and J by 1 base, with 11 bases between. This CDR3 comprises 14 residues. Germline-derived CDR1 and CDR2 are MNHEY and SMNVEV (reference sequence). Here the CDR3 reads CASSTAVGNTEAFF. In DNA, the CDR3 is TGTGCCAGCAGTACGGCCGTCGGGAACACTGAAGCTTTCTTT.

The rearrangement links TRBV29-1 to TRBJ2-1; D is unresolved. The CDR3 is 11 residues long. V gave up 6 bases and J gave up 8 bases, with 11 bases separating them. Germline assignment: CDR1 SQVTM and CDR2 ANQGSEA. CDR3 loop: CSVGWWDEQFF. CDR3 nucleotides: TGCAGCGTGGGGTGGTGGGATGAGCAGTTCTTC.

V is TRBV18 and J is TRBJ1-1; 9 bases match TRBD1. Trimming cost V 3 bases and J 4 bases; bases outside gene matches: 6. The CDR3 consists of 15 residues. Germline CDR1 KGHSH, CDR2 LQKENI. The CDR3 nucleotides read TGTGCCAGCTCACCCTTACAGGGGGCAAGCACTGAAGCTTTCTTT. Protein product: CASSPLQGASTEAFF.

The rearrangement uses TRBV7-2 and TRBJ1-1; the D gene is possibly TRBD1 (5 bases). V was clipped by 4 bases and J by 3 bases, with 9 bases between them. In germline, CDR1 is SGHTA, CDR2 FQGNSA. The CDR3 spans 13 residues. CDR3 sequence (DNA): TGTGCCAGCAGCTCACAGGCTGACACTGAAGCTTTCTTT. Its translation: CASSSQADTEAFF.

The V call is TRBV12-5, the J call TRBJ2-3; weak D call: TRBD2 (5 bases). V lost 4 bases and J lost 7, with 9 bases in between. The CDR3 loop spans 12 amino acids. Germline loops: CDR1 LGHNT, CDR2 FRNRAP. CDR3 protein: CASGSDYHTQYF. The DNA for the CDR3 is TGTGCTAGTGGTTCCGACTACCATACGCAGTATTTT. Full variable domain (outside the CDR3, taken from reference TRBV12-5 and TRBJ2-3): DARVTQTPRHKVTEMGQEVTMRCQPILGHNTVFWYRQTMMQGLELLAYFRNRAPLDDSGMPKDRFSAEMPDATLATLKIQPSEPRDSAVYFCASGSDYHTQYFGPGTRLTVL.